What follows is one T cell receptor beta chain and its context. No antigen is known for it. The sample comes from a study of T-cell memory formation after mild COVID-19. In the study overall: TCR clustering was largely donor specific. Study results and limitations: Memory cells collected pre-infection included some clones that later responded, suggesting cross-reactive memory joined. Later expanders leaned CD4+, whereas day 15 to 85 contracting clones were balanced CD4/CD8.

Constant-segment primers were used for 5'RACE, and the resulting TCR alpha and TCR beta cDNA libraries carried sample barcodes and UMIs. TCRdb reprocessed the 5' RACE reads with MiXCR, giving one entry per CDR3 protein. Of approximately 430,000 distinct CDR3 sequences listed, about 25% are singletons. This CDR3 spans 15 amino acids. Germline V gene lookup returns CDR1 SGHRS and CDR2 YFSETQ. Trimming left V 0 bases short and J 1 base short, with 8 bases between. Sequenced material: PBMCs or a T cell subset sorted from them (not recorded which). J is TRBJ1-3 and V is TRBV5-1; D unresolved. This clonotype was obtained from an adult woman who had mild COVID-19 (a few samples of this study predate the infection). Cell type and time point are not known. CDR3 sequence (DNA): TGCGCCAGCAGCTTGGACGGGCGATCTGGAAACACCATATATTTT. Translation: CASSLDGRSGNTIYF.